This is a list of T cell receptor beta chains from one sample in a study of blood T cell repertoires in COVID-19. The assay was immunoSEQ multiplex PCR, and TCRdb's table has in-frame clones only and misses some. Of 200,000 to 250,000 clones in the sample, around 81% are singletons; the top ten hold over 7%. The sequenced sample was peripheral blood. The receptors were sampled from a woman in her 70s with acute or convalescent COVID-19. Both conserved end residues are part of each CDR3. D genes are given only for firm matches. Where a row states a size, it is once, few, many or the class of an expanded clone; other rows omit it.

TRBD1,TRBJ1-1,-,TRBV6-6,CASSPGTGIRGTEAFF,TGTGCCAGCAGTCCCGGGACAGGGATAAGGGGCACTGAAGCTTTCTTT
TRBD2,TRBJ2-1,-,TRBV6-1,CASSAELAGGGYEQFF,TGTGCCAGCAGTGCCGAACTAGCGGGGGGCGGTTATGAGCAGTTCTTC
-,TRBJ2-2,-,TRBV11-2,CASSLGVQGGELFF,TGTGCCAGCAGCTTAGGGGTTCAGGGCGGGGAGCTGTTTTTT
-,TRBJ1-6,-,TRBV19,CASINTGSSYNSPLHF,TGTGCCAGTATCAATACGGGAAGCTCCTATAATTCACCCCTCCACTTT
TRBD1,TRBJ1-4,-,TRBV5-4,CASSNRGQGATNEKLFF,TGTGCCAGCAGCAACCGGGGACAGGGTGCAACTAATGAAAAACTGTTTTTT
-,TRBJ2-5,-,TRBV7-8,CASSQGFTGGETQYF,TGTGCCAGCAGCCAAGGGTTCACCGGGGGAGAGACCCAGTACTTC
TRBD1,TRBJ1-2,once,TRBV9,CASSGTDPTLGGYTF,TGTGCCAGCAGTGGGACAGATCCCACTCTTGGTGGCTACACCTTC
TRBD1,TRBJ2-5,-,TRBV6-2/TRBV6-3,CASSDSGTGVQETQYF,TGTGCCAGCAGCGATTCCGGGACAGGGGTACAAGAGACCCAGTACTTC
-,TRBJ1-3,-,TRBV6-6,CASRPGATQAGNTIYF,TGTGCCAGCAGGCCAGGGGCAACCCAAGCGGGAAACACCATATATTTT
-,TRBJ2-3,-,TRBV12-5,CASGDDRLGTDTQYF,TGTGCTAGTGGTGACGACAGATTGGGCACAGATACGCAGTATTTT
-,TRBJ2-7,-,TRBV14,CASSQGVGVEQYF,TGTGCCAGCAGCCAAGGTGTGGGAGTCGAGCAGTACTTC
TRBD2,TRBJ2-5,-,TRBV27,CASSLKGTVAGGPQTQYF,TGTGCCAGCAGTTTAAAAGGGACAGTAGCGGGGGGGCCACAGACCCAGTACTTC
-,TRBJ2-2,-,TRBV7-7,CASSLAFCPGKATGELFF,TGTGCCAGCAGCTTAGCATTTTGTCCAGGTAAGGCCACCGGGGAGCTGTTTTTT
-,TRBJ2-1,-,TRBV12-3/TRBV12-4,CASTSREAYEQFF,TGTGCCAGCACCTCTCGGGAAGCGTATGAGCAGTTCTTC
-,TRBJ1-2,-,TRBV7-8,CASSLEGRGPKGYTF,TGTGCCAGCAGCTTAGAAGGTCGAGGGCCTAAAGGCTACACCTTC
TRBD2,TRBJ2-7,-,TRBV14,CASPHIDRGRGGGEQYF,TGTGCCAGCCCTCATATTGACCGGGGGAGGGGTGGAGGAGAGCAGTACTTC
-,TRBJ1-4,-,TRBV3-1/TRBV3-2,CASSQGPGVREKLFF,TGTGCCAGCAGCCAAGGCCCAGGGGTCAGGGAAAAACTGTTTTTT
TRBD2,TRBJ2-7,-,TRBV6-1,CASSEASGVEQYF,TGTGCCAGCAGTGAAGCTAGCGGGGTCGAGCAGTACTTC
-,TRBJ1-1,-,TRBV24-1,CATSDPPSTEAFF,TGTGCCACCAGTGATCCCCCGAGTACTGAAGCTTTCTTT
-,TRBJ2-7,-,TRBV5-6,CASSLGFGTDIYEQYF,TGTGCCAGCAGCTTGGGCTTCGGGACTGATATCTACGAGCAGTACTTC
-,TRBJ1-5,-,TRBV6-5,CASSYSITVGQPQHF,TGTGCCAGCAGTTACTCGATAACAGTCGGTCAGCCCCAGCATTTT
-,TRBJ2-3,-,TRBV7-2,CASSLGPVTDTQYF,TGTGCCAGCAGCTTAGGTCCAGTCACAGATACGCAGTATTTT
-,TRBJ2-3,-,TRBV7-2,CASSPGLHTDTQYF,TGTGCCAGCAGCCCCGGACTACACACAGATACGCAGTATTTT
-,TRBJ2-3,-,TRBV29-1,CSVDRGYTDTQYF,TGCAGCGTCGACCGGGGGTACACAGATACGCAGTATTTT
TRBD1,TRBJ1-1,-,TRBV28,CASTPGQGTEAFF,TGTGCCAGCACCCCGGGACAGGGGACTGAAGCTTTCTTT
TRBD2,TRBJ2-2,-,TRBV3-1/TRBV3-2,CASSLRTSGGAVGTGELFF,TGTGCCAGCAGCCTCCGGACTAGCGGGGGGGCAGTTGGAACCGGGGAGCTGTTTTTT
TRBD1,TRBJ2-7,-,TRBV28,CASTPAGDRGSYEQYF,TGTGCCAGCACCCCGGCGGGAGACAGGGGGTCTTACGAGCAGTACTTC
TRBD2,TRBJ2-1,-,TRBV6-4,CASSGSTSGGVSEQFF,TGTGCCAGCAGCGGCTCAACTAGCGGGGGGGTCAGTGAGCAGTTCTTC
-,TRBJ2-4,-,TRBV24-1,CATSDLQNYKYF,TGTGCCACCAGTGATTTGCAGAACTATAAGTACTTC
-,TRBJ2-6,-,TRBV4-2,CASSQGELGGWGANVLTF,TGTGCCAGCAGCCAAGGCGAGCTCGGGGGATGGGGGGCCAACGTCCTGACTTTC
TRBD1,TRBJ2-1,-,TRBV27,CASSLDRGAYNEQFF,TGTGCCAGCAGTTTAGACAGGGGCGCCTACAATGAGCAGTTCTTC
TRBD1,TRBJ2-1,-,TRBV27,CASSPQGQGTNEQFF,TGTGCCAGCAGTCCCCAAGGACAGGGGACCAATGAGCAGTTCTTC
-,TRBJ2-7,few,TRBV11-2,CASSLSSGGLEQYF,TGTGCCAGCAGCTTATCCTCCGGGGGGCTCGAGCAGTACTTC
TRBD1,TRBJ2-3,-,TRBV5-1,CASSRGQDIDTQYF,TGCGCCAGCAGCCGGGGACAGGATATCGATACGCAGTATTTT
TRBD1,TRBJ2-5,once,TRBV10-3,CAISGEGARETQYF,TGTGCCATCAGTGGAGAGGGGGCAAGAGAGACCCAGTACTTC
TRBD1,TRBJ2-5,-,TRBV19,CASRDRGRGETQYF,TGTGCCAGTAGGGACAGGGGCCGGGGAGAGACCCAGTACTTC
-,TRBJ2-1,-,TRBV11-2,CASSHRPLTRSYNEQFF,TGTGCCAGCAGCCACCGCCCCCTGACTCGCTCCTACAATGAGCAGTTCTTC